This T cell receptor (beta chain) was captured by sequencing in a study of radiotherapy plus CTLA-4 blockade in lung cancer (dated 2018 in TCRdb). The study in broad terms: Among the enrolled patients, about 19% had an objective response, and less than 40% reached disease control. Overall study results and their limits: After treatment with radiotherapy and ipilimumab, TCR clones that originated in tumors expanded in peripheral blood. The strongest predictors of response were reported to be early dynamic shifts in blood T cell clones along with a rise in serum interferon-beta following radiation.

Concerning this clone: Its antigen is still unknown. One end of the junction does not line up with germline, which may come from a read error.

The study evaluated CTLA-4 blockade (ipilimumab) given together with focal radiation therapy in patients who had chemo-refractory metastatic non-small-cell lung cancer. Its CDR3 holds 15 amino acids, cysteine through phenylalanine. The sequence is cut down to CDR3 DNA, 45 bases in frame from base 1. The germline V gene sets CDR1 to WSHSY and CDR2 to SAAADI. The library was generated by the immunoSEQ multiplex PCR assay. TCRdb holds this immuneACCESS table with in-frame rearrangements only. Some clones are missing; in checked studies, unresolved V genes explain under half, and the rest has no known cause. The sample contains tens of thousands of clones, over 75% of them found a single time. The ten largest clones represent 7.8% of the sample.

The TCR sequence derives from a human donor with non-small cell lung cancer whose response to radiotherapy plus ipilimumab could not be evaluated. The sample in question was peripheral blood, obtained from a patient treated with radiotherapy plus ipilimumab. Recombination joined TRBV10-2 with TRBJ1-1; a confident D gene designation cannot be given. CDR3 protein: CVSSEWSTWDTEAFF. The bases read TGCGTCAGCAGTGAGTGGAGCACATGGGACACTGAAGCTTTCTTT.